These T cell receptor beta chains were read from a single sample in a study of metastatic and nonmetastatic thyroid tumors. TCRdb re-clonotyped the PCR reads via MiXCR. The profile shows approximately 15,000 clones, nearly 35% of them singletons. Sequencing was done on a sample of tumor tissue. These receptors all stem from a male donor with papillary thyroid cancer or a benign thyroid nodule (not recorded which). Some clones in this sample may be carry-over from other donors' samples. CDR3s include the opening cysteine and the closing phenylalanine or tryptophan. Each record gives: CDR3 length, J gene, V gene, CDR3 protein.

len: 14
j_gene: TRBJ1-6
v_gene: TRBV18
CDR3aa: CASSLGQYNSPLHF

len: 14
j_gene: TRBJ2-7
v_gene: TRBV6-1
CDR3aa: CASTGLAGADEQYF

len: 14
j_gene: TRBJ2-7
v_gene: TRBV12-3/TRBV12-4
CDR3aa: CASSFKRGGYEQYF

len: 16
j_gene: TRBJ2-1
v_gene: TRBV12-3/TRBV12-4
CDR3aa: CASSLRVAGSMDEQFF

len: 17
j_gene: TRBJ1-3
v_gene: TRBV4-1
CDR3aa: CASSHATTGDSGFTIYF

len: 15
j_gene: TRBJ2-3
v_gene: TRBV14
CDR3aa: CASSPTGGSTDTQYF

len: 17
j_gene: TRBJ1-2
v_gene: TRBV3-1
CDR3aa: CASSQDTGLSVGYGYTF

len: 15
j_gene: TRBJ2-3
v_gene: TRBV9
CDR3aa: CASSPTVGASDTQYF

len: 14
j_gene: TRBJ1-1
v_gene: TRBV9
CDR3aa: CASSARDIDIEAFF

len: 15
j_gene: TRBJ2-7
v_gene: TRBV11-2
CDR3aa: CASSLGGTASYEQYF

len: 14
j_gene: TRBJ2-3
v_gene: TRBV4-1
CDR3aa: CASGISDSTDSQNF

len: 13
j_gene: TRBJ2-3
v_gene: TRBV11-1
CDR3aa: CASSRGGTDTQYF

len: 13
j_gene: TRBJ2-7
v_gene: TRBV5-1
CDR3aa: CASSLLKGYEQYF

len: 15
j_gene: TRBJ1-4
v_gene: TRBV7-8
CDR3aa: CASSLDTGLQERLFF

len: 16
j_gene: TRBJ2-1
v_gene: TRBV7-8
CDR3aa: CASSPSDSGGRGEQFF

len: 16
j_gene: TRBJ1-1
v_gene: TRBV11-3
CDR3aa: CASSLTTLQGAREAFF